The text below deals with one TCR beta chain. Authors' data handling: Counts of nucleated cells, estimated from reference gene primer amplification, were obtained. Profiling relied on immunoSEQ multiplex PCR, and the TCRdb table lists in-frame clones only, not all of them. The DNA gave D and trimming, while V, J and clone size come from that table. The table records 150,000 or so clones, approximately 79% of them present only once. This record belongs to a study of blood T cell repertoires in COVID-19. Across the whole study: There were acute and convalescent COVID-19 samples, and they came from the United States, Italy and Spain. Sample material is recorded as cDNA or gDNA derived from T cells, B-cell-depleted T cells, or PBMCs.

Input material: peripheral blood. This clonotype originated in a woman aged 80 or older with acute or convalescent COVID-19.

The CDR3 DNA sequence: TGCGCCAGCAGCCACGGGTGGGTTGGAGATGAAAAACTGTTTTTT. Protein sequence: CASSHGWVGDEKLFF. The chain is built from TRBV4-1 and TRBJ1-4, with D unclear. Germline CDR1 and CDR2: MGHRA and YSYEKL. CDR3 size: 15 residues. Trimming cost V 3 bases and J 6 bases, with 14 bases left between them.